The text below deals with one TCR beta chain. What it binds is not known. The PCR had 60 Vbeta and 13 Jbeta primers. Profiled with immunoSEQ multiplex PCR; TCRdb holds only in-frame clones, not every one. The sample has 63,000 or so clones; around 80% are singletons. CDR1 and CDR2 from the germline V gene are MNHEY and SVGAGI. The CDR3 consists of 14 residues. The ends were cut back, 5 bases at V and 0 bases at J, with 8 bases in the middle. This sample stems from a study of cytomegalovirus exposure and HLA in healthy donors. Study background: From approximately 170 million T cells, an earlier analysis saw approximately 120 million unique TCR beta sequences.

Overall study results and limits: The study flagged around 150 TCR beta chains as cytomegalovirus-associated. Further analysis, carried out later, found HLA-associated TCR beta chains more clonally expanded than equally common other chains.

V and J are TRBV6-5 and TRBJ1-3; D might be TRBD1 (5 bases). Source material: PBMCs. This receptor was identified in a young woman in good health and CMV-seropositive. CDR3 residues: CASSPGGSGNTIYF. The CDR3 DNA follows: TGTGCCAGCAGTCCGGGGGGCTCTGGAAACACCATATATTTT.